The 16 T cell receptor beta chains listed next were all sequenced from one sample in a study of a mutant IDH1 vaccine in newly diagnosed glioma. The time point was: baseline, week 1 (first vaccination visit). Treatment of the sample: pre-vaccination baseline after standard-of-care therapy. TCRdb keeps only in-frame clones here, not all; method: immunoSEQ multiplex PCR. The sample lists 59,000 or so clones; around 90% were seen once. This specimen consisted of PBMCs, obtained from a glioma patient treated with radiotherapy, temozolomide or both. Receptors were obtained from a man aged 50 to 59 with glioma.

This sequence joins TRBV7-2 and TRBJ1-5; no reliable D call. Trimming took 1 base from V and 6 from J, leaving 10 bases between them. The CDR3 runs 14 residues. Germline V gene sequence: CDR1 SGHTA, CDR2 FQGNSA. The CDR3 bases are TGTGCCAGCAGCTTAGGTCAGGTCGCTCAGCCCCAGCATTTT. Protein product: CASSLGQVAQPQHF.

This chain joins TRBV4-3 and TRBJ2-5, with TRBD1 matching 8 bases. V shed 0 bases, J shed 5 bases, and the junction held 5 bases outside the gene matches. Germline values: CDR1 LGHNA, CDR2 YSLEER. This CDR3 is built from 15 residues. The CDR3 sequence: CASSQDQGARETQYF. The CDR3 bases are TGCGCCAGCAGCCAAGATCAGGGGGCGAGGGAGACCCAGTACTTC.

This chain links TRBV5-1 with TRBJ2-5; D remains ambiguous. Germline assignment: CDR1 SGHRS and CDR2 YFSETQ. V dropped 0 bases and J dropped 2 bases, with 5 bases sitting between them. The CDR3 consists of 13 residues. The CDR3 coding sequence is TGCGCCAGCAGCTTGGAGAGTCAAGAGACCCAGTACTTC. Translating it yields CASSLESQETQYF.

The chain combines TRBV5-3 with TRBJ2-7; maybe TRBD1 (5 bases). TRBV5-3 qualifies as an ORF whose function is uncertain. There are 11 residues in the CDR3. Trimming took off 7 bases at V and 3 bases at J, with 8 bases between the two ends. CDR3 coding DNA: TGTGCCAGACAGGGTGGCTACGAGCAGTACTTC. Translation gives CARQGGYEQYF.

The chain couples TRBV15 to TRBJ2-5; 8 positions match TRBD2. Germline V gives CDR1 LNHNV, CDR2 YYDKDF (reference sequence). The CDR3 covers 16 residues. The V gene end was trimmed by 3 bases and the J gene end by 2 bases; junction bases not matched to a gene: 8. The chain's CDR3 is CATSSLRSGGQETQYF. CDR3 coding DNA: TGTGCCACCAGCAGTCTCAGGAGCGGGGGACAAGAGACCCAGTACTTC. Based on the CDR3 plus reference TRBV15 and TRBJ2-5, the full variable domain is DAMVIQNPRYQVTQFGKPVTLSCSQTLNHNVMYWYQQKSSQAPKLLFHYYDKDFNNEADTPDNFQSRRPNTSFCFLDIRSPGLGDTAMYLCATSSLRSGGQETQYFGPGTRLLVL.

The rearrangement joins TRBV6-6 to TRBJ1-5, with D possibly TRBD1 on 6 matching bases. Germline assignment: CDR1 MNHNY and CDR2 SVGAGI (reference sequence). This CDR3 region has 14 residues. Trimming took 7 bases from V and 7 from J, leaving 17 bases between them. The CDR3: CASTPLTGNQPQHF. The CDR3 DNA is TGTGCCAGCACCCCTCTCACAGGGAACCAGCCCCAGCATTTT.

The chain joins TRBV10-3 to TRBJ1-2; 9 positions agree with TRBD1. The V gene end was trimmed by 4 bases and the J gene end by 3 bases; junction bases not matched to a gene: 9. From germline, CDR1 is ENHRY and CDR2 SYGVKD. CDR3 size: 16 residues. CDR3 region: CAISAPGQGYDYGYTF. The DNA for the CDR3 is TGTGCCATCAGTGCCCCGGGACAGGGCTACGACTATGGCTACACCTTC.

The rearrangement uses TRBV9 and TRBJ2-1; no definite D call. This CDR3 has 16 residues. Germline V gene data show CDR1 as SGDLS and CDR2 as YYNGEE. V was cut by 0 bases and J by 2 bases, with 12 bases left in between. This CDR3 reads CASSVGPGVTYNEQFF. The DNA for the CDR3 is TGTGCCAGCAGCGTAGGCCCGGGTGTGACCTACAATGAGCAGTTCTTC. Full variable domain (rest looked up from reference TRBV9 and TRBJ2-1): DSGVTQTPKHLITATGQRVTLRCSPRSGDLSVYWYQQSLDQGLQFLIQYYNGEERAKGNILERFSAQQFPDLHSELNLSSLELGDSALYFCASSVGPGVTYNEQFFGPGTRLTVL.

This chain joins TRBV7-2 and TRBJ2-6; the D gene is possibly TRBD1 (6 bases). Trimming cost V 3 bases and J 3 bases, with 12 bases left between them. The CDR3 is made up of 16 amino acids. Germline CDR1 SGHTA, CDR2 FQGNSA. The CDR3 reads CASSFQQGRGANVLTF. The CDR3 DNA sequence: TGTGCCAGCAGCTTTCAACAGGGTCGTGGGGCCAACGTCCTGACTTTC.

The CDR3 spells CAISEPGRGRAGEQYF. Here the CDR3 DNA reads TGTGCCATCAGTGAGCCGGGGCGGGGTCGGGCGGGAGAGCAGTACTTC. This chain uses TRBV10-3 with TRBJ2-7, with a tentative D call TRBD2 (6 bases). The CDR3 consists of 16 residues. Germline CDR1 and CDR2: ENHRY and SYGVKD. Trimming took 2 bases from V and 7 from J, leaving 21 bases between them.

CDR3 nucleotide sequence: TGTGCCAGCAGTCCCGGACTAGCGGGGGCCCCACAGTTCTTC. This codes for CASSPGLAGAPQFF. The chain combines TRBV27 with TRBJ2-1; 13 bases fit TRBD2. This CDR3 is 14 amino acids long. V dropped 5 bases and J dropped 13; count of bases not matched to a gene: 8. Germline V CDR1 and CDR2: MNHEY, SMNVEV (reference sequence).

Only a few counts were recorded for this clone. The chain couples TRBV19 to TRBJ1-5, with 8 bases that match TRBD1. The J segment lost 2 bases and the V segment lost 1 base, leaving 4 bases of the junction unmatched. The germline V gene encodes CDR1 LNHDA and CDR2 SQIVND (reference sequence). This CDR3 has 16 amino acids. CDR3 residues: CASSIGTGQGNQPQHF. The CDR3 coding sequence is TGTGCCAGTAGTATAGGTACGGGACAGGGCAATCAGCCCCAGCATTTT.

J is TRBJ2-5 and V is TRBV28; perhaps D is TRBD1 or TRBD2 (5 bases each). The germline CDR1 and CDR2 sequences are MDHEN and SYDVKM. The V gene lost 4 bases and the J gene lost 3 bases, with 15 bases spanning the gap. The CDR3 has 15 amino acids. CDR3 protein: CASSSVGTSKETQYF. CDR3 sequence (DNA): TGTGCCAGCAGTTCCGTGGGGACCAGTAAAGAGACCCAGTACTTC.

This chain links TRBV28 with TRBJ2-1, with TRBD2 as a possible D gene (6 bases). CDR1 is MDHEN, CDR2 SYDVKM, per germline. This CDR3 has 13 amino acids. The germline V and J ends were trimmed by 11 bases and 5 bases, with 16 bases remaining between them. CDR3 nucleotide sequence: TGTGCCGCGGGGCGTGCCCCAAACAATGAGCAGTTCTTC. Its translation is CAAGRAPNNEQFF.

This clone has a handful of counts. The chain recombines TRBV28 with TRBJ1-2, with TRBD1 as a possible D gene (5 bases). Looked up from germline, CDR1 is MDHEN and CDR2 is SYDVKM. The germline V and J ends were trimmed by 6 bases and 7 bases, with 21 bases remaining between them. CDR3 length equals 15 residues. The CDR3 protein is CASRGGGGVYGGYTF. Written as DNA, the CDR3 is TGTGCCAGCAGGGGTGGGGGGGGTGTCTATGGTGGCTACACCTTC.

This chain joins TRBV5-4 and TRBJ1-1, with unresolved D. The CDR3 is made up of 12 amino acids. Looked up from germline, CDR1 is SGHNT and CDR2 is YYREEE (reference sequence). The V gene lost 3 bases and the J gene lost 5 bases, with 8 bases spanning the gap. CDR3 region: CASSSMGTEAFF. The CDR3 DNA reads as TGTGCCAGCAGCTCAATGGGAACTGAAGCTTTCTTT.